Listed below are T cell receptor beta chains from one sample, sequenced in a study of cytomegalovirus exposure and HLA in healthy donors. This table comes from immunoSEQ multiplex PCR, and its TCRdb copy is limited to in-frame clones, with some not included. Counted here are 150,000 to 190,000 clones, approximately 80% occurring once; the ten biggest clones make up around 6.6%. The sample consisted of PBMCs. The source is a woman aged 50 to 65 in good health and CMV-seropositive. Each CDR3 is given with its conserved first and last residue.

J	length	V	CDR3
TRBJ1-1	15	TRBV10-3	CAISESRGHNTEAFF
TRBJ1-2	16	TRBV2	CASSEFWQDSNYGYTF
TRBJ2-1	12	TRBV9	CASSTGKGEQFF
TRBJ1-6	16	TRBV19	CASSRDLSSYNSPLHF
TRBJ1-2	15	TRBV11-2	CASSPLPGQTYGYTF
TRBJ1-6	16	TRBV4-1	CASSQEPGTGHSPLHF
TRBJ2-2	14	TRBV5-1	CASSLDGSTGELFF
TRBJ2-2	17	TRBV7-9	CASSLFGLAGNTGELFF
TRBJ2-1	12	TRBV6-6	CASSLTGHEQFF
TRBJ2-7	15	TRBV5-1	CASSLARQGADEQYF
TRBJ2-2	15	TRBV7-8	CASRLGQGATGELFF
TRBJ2-3	13	TRBV2	CASGWAIGDTQYF
TRBJ2-2	15	TRBV6-5	CASSYRGGGPRELFF
TRBJ2-7	15	TRBV27	CASSRVSGPSYEQYF
TRBJ2-7	14	TRBV5-1	CASSGDRGLYEQYF
TRBJ1-6	14	TRBV19	CASRPGQDNSPLHF
TRBJ1-2	13	TRBV30	CACGRTVSIGYTF
TRBJ1-2	15	TRBV7-9	CASSPGTGGGYGYTF
TRBJ2-7	14	TRBV6-1	CASSLAGSSYEQYF
TRBJ1-2	16	TRBV6-1	CASSEALFVDRDGYTF